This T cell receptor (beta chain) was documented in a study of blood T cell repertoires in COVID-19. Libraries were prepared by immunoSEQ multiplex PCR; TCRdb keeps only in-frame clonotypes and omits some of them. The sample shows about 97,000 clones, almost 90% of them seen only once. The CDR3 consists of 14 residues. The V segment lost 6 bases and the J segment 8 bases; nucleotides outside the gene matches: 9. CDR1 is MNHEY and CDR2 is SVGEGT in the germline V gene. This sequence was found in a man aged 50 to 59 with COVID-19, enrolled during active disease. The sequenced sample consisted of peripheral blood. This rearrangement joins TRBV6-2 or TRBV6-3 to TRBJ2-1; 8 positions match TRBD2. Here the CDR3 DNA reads TGTGCCAGCAGCCCACCCGGGGGGGCCGATGAGCAGTTCTTC. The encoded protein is CASSPPGGADEQFF.